The next 13 T cell receptor beta chains were all read from a single sample in a study of blood T cell repertoires in COVID-19. Assay: immunoSEQ multiplex PCR; the TCRdb copy retains only in-frame clones and omits some. The data contain roughly 220,000 clones, 86% of them singletons. Sequencing was performed on peripheral blood. These receptors were taken from a woman between 50 and 59 years old with COVID-19, enrolled during active disease.

V gene TRBV11-3 combines with J gene TRBJ2-7, with TRBD1 as a possible D gene (6 bases). Germline lookup yields CDR1 SGHNT and CDR2 YENEEA. The CDR3 runs 15 residues. Trimming removed 0 bases from V and 3 bases from J, with 12 bases in between. The CDR3, as DNA: TGTGCCAGCAGCTTAGATCTAGGACAGAACTACGAGCAGTACTTC. Protein: CASSLDLGQNYEQYF.

The chain combines TRBV5-8 with TRBJ2-4; perhaps TRBD1 as D (6 bases). Trimming removed 2 bases at V and 0 bases at J, with 9 bases between. CDR1 is SGHTS and CDR2 is YDEGEE in the germline V gene. This CDR3 comprises 15 residues. The CDR3 reads CASSLQGLAKNIQYF. In DNA form, the CDR3 reads TGTGCCAGCAGCTTACAGGGCCTAGCCAAAAACATTCAGTACTTC.

V and J are TRBV10-3 and TRBJ1-2; a weak D match, TRBD1 (5 bases). Germline CDR1 ENHRY, CDR2 SYGVKD. There are 13 residues in the CDR3. Trimming took off 2 bases at V and 7 bases at J, with 11 bases between the two ends. CDR3 nucleotide sequence: TGTGCCATCAGTGAGGGAGGGGCGGGTGGCTACACCTTC. Its translation is CAISEGGAGGYTF.

J is TRBJ2-5 and V is TRBV19, with TRBD1 matching 8 bases. V lost 5 bases to trimming and J lost 5 bases; unmatched junction nucleotides: 7. CDR3 length: 14 amino acids. Germline V gene data show CDR1 as LNHDA and CDR2 as SQIVND (reference sequence). In DNA form, the CDR3 reads TGTGCCAGTAGTGTCGACAGGGGTGGGGAGACCCAGTACTTC. Translated: CASSVDRGGETQYF.

This sequence joins TRBV28 and TRBJ1-5; 9 nucleotides line up with TRBD1. The V gene's germline CDR1 is MDHEN and CDR2 SYDVKM. The CDR3 contains 17 residues. Trimming at V came to 6 bases and at J to 4 bases, leaving 13 bases not matched to a gene. The CDR3 bases are TGTGCCAGCAGCCCGAAGCCCCGAGGACAGGGGAATCAGCCCCAGCATTTT. It encodes CASSPKPRGQGNQPQHF.

V and J are TRBV7-8 and TRBJ1-6; a weak D match, TRBD1 (5 bases). Between the trimmed V and J ends, which lost 5 bases and 4 bases, there was a span of 12 bases. Per the germline V gene, CDR1 is SGHVS and CDR2 is FQNEAQ. This CDR3 is built from 15 residues. The CDR3: CASSANQGYNSPLHF. The CDR3 DNA follows: TGTGCCAGCAGCGCCAATCAGGGTTATAATTCACCCCTCCACTTT.

This sequence joins TRBV2 and TRBJ2-5, with TRBD2 matching over 10 bases. CDR3 length: 15 amino acids. V dropped 6 bases and J dropped 1; count of bases not matched to a gene: 5. Germline lookup yields CDR1 SNHLY and CDR2 FYNNEI. The CDR3 reads CASSKPSGGQETQYF. In DNA form, the CDR3 reads TGTGCCAGCAGCAAACCTAGCGGGGGCCAAGAGACCCAGTACTTC.

The V gene is TRBV7-9, the J gene TRBJ1-6; D gene uncertain. There are 15 residues in the CDR3. V gave up 4 bases and J gave up 8 bases, with 15 bases separating them. Germline V gives CDR1 SEHNR, CDR2 FQNEAQ (reference sequence). CDR3 region: CASSSDKGSHSPLHF. CDR3 bases: TGTGCCAGCAGCTCAGACAAAGGCTCCCATTCACCCCTCCACTTT.

The chain couples TRBV14 to TRBJ1-6; 7 bases line up with TRBD1. V shed 0 bases and J 8 bases; nucleotides not matched to a gene: 4. CDR1 is SGHDN and CDR2 is FVKESK in the germline V gene. The CDR3 is 15 amino acids. The CDR3, as DNA: TGTGCCAGCAGCCAAGAGGGGGACAGCCATTCACCCCTCCACTTT. The encoded protein is CASSQEGDSHSPLHF.

The chain uses TRBV29-1 and TRBJ2-1, with 7 bases matching TRBD2. Germline trimming cut 4 bases from V and 4 bases from J; bases unmatched to any gene: 4. This CDR3 region has 13 residues. From germline, CDR1 is SQVTM and CDR2 ANQGSEA. For the CDR3, the DNA is TGCAGCGTTGGTTCTAGCGGTTACAATGAGCAGTTCTTC. The encoded protein is CSVGSSGYNEQFF.

V is TRBV7-9 and J is TRBJ2-2; 11 bases align to TRBD1. V lost 5 bases, J lost 0 bases, and 2 bases stayed unmatched. Looked up from germline, CDR1 is SEHNR and CDR2 is FQNEAQ (reference sequence). The CDR3 has 16 residues. The CDR3 region is CASSRDRGSNTGELFF. DNA of the CDR3: TGTGCCAGCAGCCGGGACAGGGGGTCGAACACCGGGGAGCTGTTTTTT.

The chain uses TRBV28 and TRBJ1-5; maybe TRBD1 (6 bases). V gave up 2 bases and J gave up 4 bases, with 15 bases separating them. Germline CDR1 and CDR2: MDHEN and SYDVKM. The CDR3 is 16 amino acids. CDR3 DNA sequence: TGTGCCAGCAGTTTACGAGGGGGTAGCAGGAATCAGCCCCAGCATTTT. It translates to CASSLRGGSRNQPQHF.

V is TRBV30 and J is TRBJ2-3; 11 bases agree with TRBD1. The trim removed 2 bases at V and 0 bases at J, leaving 4 bases unmatched. Germline V gene lookup returns CDR1 GTSNPN and CDR2 SVGIG (reference sequence). The CDR3 has 16 residues. CDR3: CAWSTGTGGSTDTQYF. Here the CDR3 DNA reads TGTGCCTGGAGTACCGGGACAGGGGGGAGCACAGATACGCAGTATTTT.